This TCR beta chain is drawn from a study of blood T cell repertoires in COVID-19. Trimming cost V 2 bases and J 0 bases; bases outside gene matches: 4. The CDR3 is 16 amino acids. Germline V lookup: CDR1 SGDLS, CDR2 YYNGEE. Original processing methods: Reference gene primer amplification yielded estimated nucleated cell counts. Some clones are missing from TCRdb's copy, which holds only in-frame ones; the method was immunoSEQ multiplex PCR. The D gene and trimming were derived from the DNA, and the V and J assignments and clone size from that table. The table has hundreds of thousands of clones, approximately 90% seen once. Participant ages covered about 18 to 89 years across about 22 US areas.

The receptor comes from a woman under 30 who had recovered from COVID-19. Sample: PBMCs or T cells enriched from blood (not recorded which). This chain connects TRBV9 to TRBJ1-5; the match to TRBD1 covers 8 bases. The CDR3 nucleotides read TGTGCCAGCAGCGTGACAGGGGATGATAGCAATCAGCCCCAGCATTTT. This encodes CASSVTGDDSNQPQHF.